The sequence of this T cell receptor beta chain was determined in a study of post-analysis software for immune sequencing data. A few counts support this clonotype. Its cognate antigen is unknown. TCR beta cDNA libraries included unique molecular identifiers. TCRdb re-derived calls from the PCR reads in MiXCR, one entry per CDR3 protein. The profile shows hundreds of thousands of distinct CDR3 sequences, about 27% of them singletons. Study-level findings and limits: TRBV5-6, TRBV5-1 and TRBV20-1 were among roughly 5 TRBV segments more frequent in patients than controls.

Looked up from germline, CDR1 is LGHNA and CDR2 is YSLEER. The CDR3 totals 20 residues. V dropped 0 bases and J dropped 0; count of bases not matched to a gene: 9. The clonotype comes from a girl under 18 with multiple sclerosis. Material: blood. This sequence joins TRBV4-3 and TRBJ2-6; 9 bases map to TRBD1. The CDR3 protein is CASSQEATGTGPSGANVLTF. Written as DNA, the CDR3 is TGCGCCAGCAGCCAAGAGGCTACCGGGACAGGGCCCTCTGGGGCCAACGTCCTGACTTTC.